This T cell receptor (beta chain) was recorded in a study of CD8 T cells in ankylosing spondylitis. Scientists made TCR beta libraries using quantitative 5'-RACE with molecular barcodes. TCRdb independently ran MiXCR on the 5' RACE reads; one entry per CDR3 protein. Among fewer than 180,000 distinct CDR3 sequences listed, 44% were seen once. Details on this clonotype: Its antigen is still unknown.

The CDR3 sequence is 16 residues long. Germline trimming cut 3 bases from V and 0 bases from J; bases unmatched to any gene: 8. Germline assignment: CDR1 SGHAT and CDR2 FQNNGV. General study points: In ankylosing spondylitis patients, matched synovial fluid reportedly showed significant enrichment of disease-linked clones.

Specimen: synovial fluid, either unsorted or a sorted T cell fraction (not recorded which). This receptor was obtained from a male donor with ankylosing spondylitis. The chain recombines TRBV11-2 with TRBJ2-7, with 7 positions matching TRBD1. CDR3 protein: CASSFPGGVSSYEQYF. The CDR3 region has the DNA TGTGCCAGCAGCTTTCCAGGGGGAGTGAGCTCCTACGAGCAGTACTTC.